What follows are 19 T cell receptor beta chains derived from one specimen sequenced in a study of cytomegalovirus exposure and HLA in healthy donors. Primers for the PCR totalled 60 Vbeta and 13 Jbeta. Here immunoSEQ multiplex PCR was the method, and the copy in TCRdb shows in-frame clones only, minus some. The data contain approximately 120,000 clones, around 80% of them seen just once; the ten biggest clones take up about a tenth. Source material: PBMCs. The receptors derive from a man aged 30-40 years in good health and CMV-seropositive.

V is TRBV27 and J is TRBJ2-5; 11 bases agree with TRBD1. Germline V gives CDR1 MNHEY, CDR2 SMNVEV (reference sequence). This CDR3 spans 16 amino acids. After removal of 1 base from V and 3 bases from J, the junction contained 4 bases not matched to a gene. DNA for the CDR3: TGTGCCAGCAGTTTATACGGACAGGGGGCGGAAGAGACCCAGTACTTC. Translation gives CASSLYGQGAEETQYF.

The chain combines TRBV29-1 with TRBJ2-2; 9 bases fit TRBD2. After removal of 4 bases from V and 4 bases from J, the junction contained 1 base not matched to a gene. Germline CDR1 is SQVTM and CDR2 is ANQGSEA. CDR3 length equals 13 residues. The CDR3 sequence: CSVGTSVTGELFF. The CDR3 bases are TGCAGCGTTGGGACTAGCGTCACCGGGGAGCTGTTTTTT.

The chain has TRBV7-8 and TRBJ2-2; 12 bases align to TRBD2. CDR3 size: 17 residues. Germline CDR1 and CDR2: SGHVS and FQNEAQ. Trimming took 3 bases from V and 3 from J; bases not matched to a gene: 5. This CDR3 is CASSFPSGRGDTGELFF. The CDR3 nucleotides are TGTGCCAGCAGCTTTCCTAGCGGGAGGGGAGACACCGGGGAGCTGTTTTTT.

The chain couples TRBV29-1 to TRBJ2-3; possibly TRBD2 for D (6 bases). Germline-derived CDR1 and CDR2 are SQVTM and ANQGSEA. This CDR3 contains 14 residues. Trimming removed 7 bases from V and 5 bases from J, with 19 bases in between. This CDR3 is CSACVRERVDTQYF. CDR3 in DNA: TGCAGCGCGTGTGTCCGGGAGCGGGTAGATACGCAGTATTTT.

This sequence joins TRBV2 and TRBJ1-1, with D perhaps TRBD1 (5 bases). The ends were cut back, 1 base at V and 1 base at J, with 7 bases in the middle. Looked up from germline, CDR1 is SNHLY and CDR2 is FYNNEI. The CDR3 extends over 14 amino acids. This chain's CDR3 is CASSEVGENTEAFF. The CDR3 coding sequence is TGTGCCAGCAGTGAAGTAGGGGAGAACACTGAAGCTTTCTTT.

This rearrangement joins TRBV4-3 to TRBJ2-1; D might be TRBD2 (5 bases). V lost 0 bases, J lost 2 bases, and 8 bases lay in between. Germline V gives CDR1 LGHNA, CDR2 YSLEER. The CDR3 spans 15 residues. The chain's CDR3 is CASSQDQAAYNEQFF. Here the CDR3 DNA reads TGCGCCAGCAGCCAAGATCAAGCGGCCTACAATGAGCAGTTCTTC.

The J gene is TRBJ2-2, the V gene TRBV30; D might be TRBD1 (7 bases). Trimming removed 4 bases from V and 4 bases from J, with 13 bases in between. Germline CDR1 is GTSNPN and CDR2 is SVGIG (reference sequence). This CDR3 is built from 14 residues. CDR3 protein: CAWTGDRTTGELFF. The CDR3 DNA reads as TGTGCCTGGACGGGGGACAGAACCACCGGGGAGCTGTTTTTT.

In nucleotides, the CDR3 is TGTGCCAGCTTACGGGACACTGAAGCTTTCTTT. Translating it yields CASLRDTEAFF. J is TRBJ1-1 and V is TRBV7-9; D is undetermined. Trimming stripped 8 bases from V and 3 bases from J, with 7 bases between. The CDR3 is 11 residues long. The germline gives CDR1 SEHNR, CDR2 FQNEAQ (reference sequence).

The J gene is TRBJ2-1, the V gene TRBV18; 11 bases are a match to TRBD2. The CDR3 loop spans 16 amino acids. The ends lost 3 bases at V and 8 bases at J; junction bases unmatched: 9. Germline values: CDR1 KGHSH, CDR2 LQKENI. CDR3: CASSPGTSGRIYEQFF. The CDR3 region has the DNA TGTGCCAGCTCACCGGGCACTAGCGGGAGAATCTATGAGCAGTTCTTC.

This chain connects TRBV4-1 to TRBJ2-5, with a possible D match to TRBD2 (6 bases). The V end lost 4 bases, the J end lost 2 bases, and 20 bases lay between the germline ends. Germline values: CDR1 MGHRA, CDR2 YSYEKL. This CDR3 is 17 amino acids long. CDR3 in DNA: TGCGCCAGCAGCCTCCTCCCGGGAGAGGGGCCACAAGAGACCCAGTACTTC. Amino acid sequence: CASSLLPGEGPQETQYF.

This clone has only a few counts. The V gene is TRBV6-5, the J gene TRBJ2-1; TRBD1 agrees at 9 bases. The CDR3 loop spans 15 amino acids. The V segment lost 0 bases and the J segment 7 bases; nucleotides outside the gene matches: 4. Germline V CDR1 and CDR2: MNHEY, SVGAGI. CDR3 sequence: CASSYSGDRVNEQFF. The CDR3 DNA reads TGTGCCAGCAGTTACTCGGGGGACAGGGTAAATGAGCAGTTCTTC.

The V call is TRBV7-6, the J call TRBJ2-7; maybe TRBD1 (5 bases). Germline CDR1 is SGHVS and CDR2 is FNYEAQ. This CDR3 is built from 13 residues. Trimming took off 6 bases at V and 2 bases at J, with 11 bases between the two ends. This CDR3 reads CASSSQVPYEQYF. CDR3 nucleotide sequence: TGTGCCAGCAGTTCACAGGTTCCCTACGAGCAGTACTTC. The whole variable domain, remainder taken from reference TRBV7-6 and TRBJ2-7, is GAGVSQSPRYKVTKRGQDVALRCDPISGHVSLYWYRQALGQGPEFLTYFNYEAQQDKSGLPNDRFSAERPEGSISTLTIQRTEQRDSAMYRCASSSQVPYEQYFGPGTRLTVT.

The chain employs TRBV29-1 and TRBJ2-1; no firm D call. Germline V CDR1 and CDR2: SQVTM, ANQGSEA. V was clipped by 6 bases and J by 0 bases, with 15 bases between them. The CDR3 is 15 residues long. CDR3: CSVDQRHNSYNEQFF. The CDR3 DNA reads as TGCAGCGTCGATCAGAGACACAACTCCTACAATGAGCAGTTCTTC.

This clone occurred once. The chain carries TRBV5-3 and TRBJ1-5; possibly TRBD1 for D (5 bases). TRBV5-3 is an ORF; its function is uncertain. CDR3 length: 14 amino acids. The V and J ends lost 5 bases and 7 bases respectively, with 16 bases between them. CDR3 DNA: TGTGCCAGAAGTTCCAGGGTAATTCGGCAGCCCCAGCATTTT. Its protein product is CARSSRVIRQPQHF.

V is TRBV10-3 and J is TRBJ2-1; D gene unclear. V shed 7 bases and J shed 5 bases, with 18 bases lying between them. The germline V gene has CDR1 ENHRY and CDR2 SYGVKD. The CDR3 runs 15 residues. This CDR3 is CAITSGSSFDNEQFF. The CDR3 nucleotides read TGTGCCATCACATCGGGTTCGTCGTTTGACAATGAGCAGTTCTTC.

The CDR3 spells CASSVESSGSWGDTQYF. CDR3 nucleotide sequence: TGTGCCAGCAGCGTAGAGAGTAGCGGGAGTTGGGGAGATACGCAGTATTTT. The chain has TRBV9 and TRBJ2-3, with 9 bases lining up with TRBD2. Germline values: CDR1 SGDLS, CDR2 YYNGEE. This CDR3 is built from 17 residues. V trimming: 0 bases; J trimming: 5 bases; junction bases outside the gene matches: 10.

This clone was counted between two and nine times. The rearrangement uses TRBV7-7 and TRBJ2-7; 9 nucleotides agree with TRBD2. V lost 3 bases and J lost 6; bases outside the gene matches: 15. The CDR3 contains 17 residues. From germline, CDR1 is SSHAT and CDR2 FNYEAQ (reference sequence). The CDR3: CASSLSPLAGRGGEQYF. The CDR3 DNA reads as TGTGCCAGCAGCTTGTCTCCGCTAGCGGGACGCGGGGGCGAGCAGTACTTC. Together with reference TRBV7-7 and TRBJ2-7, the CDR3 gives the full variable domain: GAGVSQSPRYKVTKRGQDVTLRCDPISSHATLYWYQQALGQGPEFLTYFNYEAQPDKSGLPSDRFSAERPEGSISTLTIQRTEQRDSAMYRCASSLSPLAGRGGEQYFGPGTRLTVT.

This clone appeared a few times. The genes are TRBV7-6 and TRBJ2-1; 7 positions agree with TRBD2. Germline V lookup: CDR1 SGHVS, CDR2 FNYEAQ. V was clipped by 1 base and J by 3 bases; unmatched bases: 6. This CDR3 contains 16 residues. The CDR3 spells CASSLGAGGGYNEQFF. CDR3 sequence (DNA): TGTGCCAGCAGCTTAGGGGCTGGCGGGGGCTACAATGAGCAGTTCTTC.

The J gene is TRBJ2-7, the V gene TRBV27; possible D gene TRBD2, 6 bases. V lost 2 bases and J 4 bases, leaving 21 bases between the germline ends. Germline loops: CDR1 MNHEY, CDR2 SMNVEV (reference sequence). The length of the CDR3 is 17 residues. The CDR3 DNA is TGTGCCAGCAGTTTAAGGGGAAGGGACTTGCGATCATACGAGCAGTACTTC. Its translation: CASSLRGRDLRSYEQYF.